Below are 7 T cell receptor beta chains sequenced from a single sample in a study of identical twins. TCRdb itself ran the 5' RACE reads through MiXCR, one entry per CDR3 protein. Of about 530,000 distinct CDR3 sequences listed, nearly 15% were seen once; the top ten hold roughly 0.42%. These same data were also listed under a study on yellow fever vaccine responses in identical twins.

The sample comprised CD4+ T cells sorted from blood. The source of these receptors is a young woman in good health.

The chain recombines TRBV27 with TRBJ2-2, with D possibly TRBD2 on 6 matching bases. V dropped 7 bases and J dropped 6 bases, with 18 bases sitting between them. The CDR3 sequence is 15 residues long. Germline V gives CDR1 MNHEY, CDR2 SMNVEV (reference sequence). As DNA, the CDR3 is TGTGCCAGCAAAACCCGAACGGGAGACCCCGGGGAGCTGTTTTTT. Its translation is CASKTRTGDPGELFF.

This clonotype was picked up a small number of times. This sequence joins TRBV2 and TRBJ2-7, with 9 bases matching TRBD1. Per germline, CDR1 SNHLY and CDR2 FYNNEI. J was trimmed by 4 bases and V by 6 bases; bases with no gene match: 7. The CDR3 runs to 14 residues. The CDR3 loop is CASSAQGAEYEQYF. The CDR3, as DNA: TGTGCCAGCAGCGCACAGGGGGCTGAGTACGAGCAGTACTTC.

This clonotype was recorded at least ten times. The rearrangement links TRBV29-1 to TRBJ2-1; TRBD2 matches 7 bases. The CDR3 is 15 residues long. The V gene's germline CDR1 is SQVTM and CDR2 ANQGSEA. Unmatched junction bases numbered 10, after V lost 7 bases and J lost 1 base. The CDR3 loop reads CSARLSGPSYNEQFF. DNA of the CDR3: TGCAGCGCCCGCCTTAGCGGGCCTTCCTACAATGAGCAGTTCTTC.

This clonotype was found a few times. The rearrangement uses TRBV5-6 and TRBJ2-7; D is unresolved. CDR1 is SGHDT and CDR2 is YYEEEE in the germline V gene. The V end was cut by 5 bases, the J end by 6 bases, with 15 bases between. CDR3 length equals 13 residues. The CDR3 DNA follows: TGTGCCAGCAGTCGACCCTCTTCGGGCGAGCAGTACGTC. Its translation is CASSRPSSGEQYV.

This clonotype occurred many times. This sequence joins TRBV7-2 and TRBJ1-2; D uncertain. V was cut by 10 bases and J by 2 bases, with 14 bases left in between. The germline V gene has CDR1 SGHTA and CDR2 FQGNSA. This CDR3 spans 13 amino acids. The CDR3 region is CATHRGTNYGYTF. CDR3 in DNA: TGTGCCACGCATCGGGGTACAAACTATGGCTACACCTTC.

In DNA, the CDR3 is TGTGCCATCAGTGAGCCGGGAGGGTTGTACGAGCAGTACTTC. Encoded protein: CAISEPGGLYEQYF. The chain employs TRBV10-3 and TRBJ2-7, with 8 bases matching TRBD2. V dropped 2 bases and J dropped 4; count of bases not matched to a gene: 4. The CDR3 extends over 14 amino acids. In germline, CDR1 is ENHRY, CDR2 SYGVKD.

The chain couples TRBV10-3 to TRBJ1-2; D ambiguous. The germline V gene has CDR1 ENHRY and CDR2 SYGVKD. The V and J ends lost 1 base and 5 bases respectively, with 2 bases between them. The CDR3 sequence is 11 residues long. CDR3 sequence: CAISEFYGYTF. CDR3 sequence (DNA): TGTGCCATCAGTGAGTTTTATGGCTACACCTTC.